Given below is one TCR beta chain in context. The antigen is unknown. The sample comes from a study of CD8 T cells in Susac syndrome. Whole-study context: Clinically active disease was present in 5 or 6 of the sequenced Susac syndrome patients. Roughly 8 of these patients were in remission. General study findings and limits: The total CD8+ repertoires contained more than 15 Susac-specific public clones, and the CD8+ TEMRA repertoires contained roughly 5.

RNA was extracted with the RNeasy kit, and a quantity of about 0.45 to 1 ug was reverse transcribed using random hexamers. Across 54 Vbeta and 13 Jbeta, immunoSEQ multiplex PCR amplified TCR beta CDR3. Via MiXCR, TCRdb re-called the immunoSEQ multiplex PCR reads, giving one row per CDR3 protein. The profile covers about 100,000 distinct CDR3 sequences, with 95% appearing a single time and around 0.3% taken by the ten largest. This sequence originates from a human donor with Susac syndrome. The sample consisted of CD8+ T cells from PBMCs.

CDR3: CSAAPTARLRRETQYF. The CDR3 coding sequence is TGCAGCGCGGCGCCGACGGCCCGATTACGCCGGGAGACCCAGTACTTC. The chain has TRBV29-1 and TRBJ2-5; D not resolved. Trimming left V 7 bases short and J 5 bases short, with 26 bases between. This CDR3 region has 16 residues. Germline loops: CDR1 SQVTM, CDR2 ANQGSEA.